The 14 T cell receptor beta chains presented below share a single source sample, sequenced in a study of Ad26.COV2.S vaccination and SARS-CoV-2 variants. Some clones are missing from TCRdb's copy, which holds only in-frame ones; the method was immunoSEQ multiplex PCR. This sample yields hundreds of thousands of clones, of which around 92% are seen a single time; about 1.5% belongs to the top ten. Described treatment: about 20 received Ad26.COV2.S at low or high dose, single or two shots; roughly five received placebo; per-sample allocation not given. Sampling took place 63 days after the first vaccine or placebo injection. This sample comprised peripheral blood, obtained in a trial of Ad26.COV2.S vaccine versus placebo. The receptor source for this set is a person aged 18 to 59 who received the Ad26.COV2.S COVID-19 vaccine or a placebo.

The genes are TRBV4-3 and TRBJ2-7; the D call may be TRBD1 or TRBD2 (5 bases each). V lost 3 bases and J lost 3, with 15 bases in between. From germline, CDR1 is LGHNA and CDR2 YSLEER. CDR3 size: 15 residues. For the CDR3, the DNA is TGCGCCAGCAGCCAGGGGGATTTTGGGGGCTACGAGCAGTACTTC. Encoded protein: CASSQGDFGGYEQYF.

The chain links TRBV3-1 (or the pseudogene TRBV3-2) to TRBJ1-1; TRBD1 matches at 12 bases. Germline V gene data show CDR1 as LGHDT and CDR2 as YNNKEL (reference sequence). J lost 8 bases, V lost 5 bases, and 9 bases had no gene match. The CDR3 runs 15 residues. As DNA, the CDR3 is TGTGCCAGCAGCTGGGGACAGGGGGCCTGGATGGAAGCTTTCTTT. Translation gives CASSWGQGAWMEAFF.

The chain recombines TRBV11-2 with TRBJ1-1, with unresolved D. The CDR3 is 16 amino acids. The germline V gene has CDR1 SGHAT and CDR2 FQNNGV. With 2 bases removed from V and 0 bases from J, the gap between germline ends came to 13 bases. The DNA for the CDR3 is TGTGCCAGCAGCTTATTCGCGGCGGATCTGAACACTGAAGCTTTCTTT. Translated, it gives CASSLFAADLNTEAFF. Complete variable domain (other parts from reference TRBV11-2 and TRBJ1-1): EAGVAQSPRYKIIEKRQSVAFWCNPISGHATLYWYQQILGQGPKLLIQFQNNGVVDDSQLPKDRFSAERLKGVDSTLKIQPAKLEDSAVYLCASSLFAADLNTEAFFGQGTRLTVV.

The chain links TRBV27 to TRBJ1-4; D remains ambiguous. Germline CDR1 MNHEY, CDR2 SMNVEV (reference sequence). V was clipped by 7 bases and J by 0 bases, with 18 bases between them. The CDR3 totals 17 residues. For the CDR3, the DNA is TGTGCCAGCAAGAAGGCCCTCTGGACGGCAACTAATGAAAAACTGTTTTTT. Encoded protein: CASKKALWTATNEKLFF.

Comments on this clone: Other DNA sequences of this sample code for an identical CDR3. As DNA, the CDR3 is TGTGCCACCAGTGATTTGAGAGAGCAGTTCTTC. It codes for CATSDLREQFF. The rearrangement links TRBV24-1 to TRBJ2-1; D not resolved. The V end lost 0 bases, the J end lost 10 bases, and 3 bases lay between the germline ends. There are 11 residues in the CDR3. The germline gives CDR1 KGHDR, CDR2 SFDVKD.

V is TRBV30 and J is TRBJ2-6; 9 bases are a match to TRBD1. Germline assignment: CDR1 GTSNPN and CDR2 SVGIG (reference sequence). With V trimmed by 1 base and J by 3 bases, 4 bases remained unmatched. The CDR3 is made up of 16 amino acids. The CDR3 nucleotides are TGTGCCTGGAGTGGGGACAGGGCCCGTGGGGCCAACGTCCTGACTTTC. It codes for CAWSGDRARGANVLTF.

This clone was seen just once. The CDR3 DNA follows: TGTGCCAGCAGCTTAGGGTACGGGGACAGGGCTAGCACAGATACGCAGTATTTT. As protein: CASSLGYGDRASTDTQYF. The chain recombines TRBV7-2 with TRBJ2-3; TRBD1 aligns across 9 bases. The length of the CDR3 is 18 residues. Germline values: CDR1 SGHTA, CDR2 FQGNSA. V lost 1 base to trimming and J lost 0 bases; unmatched junction nucleotides: 8.

J is TRBJ1-5 and V is TRBV5-4; 7 nucleotides match TRBD1. The CDR3 sequence is 15 residues long. V lost 4 bases and J lost 3; bases outside the gene matches: 7. Germline V gene sequence: CDR1 SGHNT, CDR2 YYREEE (reference sequence). The CDR3 DNA reads as TGTGCCAGCAGCACGCAGGGGGGGGCCAATCAGCCCCAGCATTTT. Amino acids: CASSTQGGANQPQHF.

This chain joins TRBV13 and TRBJ2-2; 9 nucleotides agree with TRBD2. Trimming cost V 2 bases and J 6 bases; bases outside gene matches: 7. CDR3 length: 16 residues. Per the germline V gene, CDR1 is PRHDT and CDR2 is FYEKMQ (reference sequence). In DNA form, the CDR3 reads TGTGCCAGCAGCTTAACGGCGGGAGGGAATGCCGGGGAGCTGTTTTTT. Protein product: CASSLTAGGNAGELFF.

This chain links TRBV5-1 with TRBJ1-6, with 10 nucleotides matching TRBD1. Trimming cost V 0 bases and J 7 bases; bases outside gene matches: 4. CDR3 size: 16 residues. Germline lookup yields CDR1 SGHRS and CDR2 YFSETQ. CDR3 nucleotide sequence: TGCGCCAGCAGCTTGGAAGCGGGACAGGGGAATTCACCCCTCCACTTT. Protein product: CASSLEAGQGNSPLHF.

The genes are TRBV14 and TRBJ1-2, with D uncertain. Trimming pared 3 bases from V and 7 bases from J, leaving 15 bases between. CDR1 and CDR2 (germline): SGHDN, FVKESK. The CDR3 sequence is 14 residues long. CDR3 loop: CASSQSTRLGGYTF. The CDR3 DNA reads TGTGCCAGCAGCCAGAGCACAAGGTTAGGTGGCTACACCTTC.

A single count supports this clone. The rearrangement links TRBV4-3 to TRBJ2-7, with 12 bases that match TRBD2. Germline-derived CDR1 and CDR2 are LGHNA and YSLEER. The CDR3 totals 14 residues. Trimming at V came to 4 bases and at J to 4 bases, leaving 2 bases not matched to a gene. CDR3 sequence: CASSRGLAGYEQYF. CDR3 coding DNA: TGCGCCAGCAGCCGAGGACTAGCGGGGTACGAGCAGTACTTC.

The chain employs TRBV7-2 and TRBJ2-1, with TRBD2 identical over 11 bases. CDR1 SGHTA and CDR2 FQGNSA come from the germline V gene. Trimming removed 5 bases from V and 6 bases from J; junction bases left unmatched: 6. CDR3 length equals 15 residues. CDR3 DNA sequence: TGTGCCAGCAGCACTAGCGGGGGCGAGGTCAATGAGCAGTTCTTC. Translation gives CASSTSGGEVNEQFF.

This chain connects TRBV5-4 to TRBJ2-3; 7 bases are shared with TRBD1. CDR1 and CDR2 (germline): SGHNT, YYREEE (reference sequence). CDR3 size: 14 residues. The J segment lost 2 bases and the V segment lost 3 bases, leaving 3 bases of the junction unmatched. CDR3 loop: CASSSDRHTDTQYF. In nucleotides, the CDR3 is TGTGCCAGCAGCTCGGACAGGCACACAGATACGCAGTATTTT.